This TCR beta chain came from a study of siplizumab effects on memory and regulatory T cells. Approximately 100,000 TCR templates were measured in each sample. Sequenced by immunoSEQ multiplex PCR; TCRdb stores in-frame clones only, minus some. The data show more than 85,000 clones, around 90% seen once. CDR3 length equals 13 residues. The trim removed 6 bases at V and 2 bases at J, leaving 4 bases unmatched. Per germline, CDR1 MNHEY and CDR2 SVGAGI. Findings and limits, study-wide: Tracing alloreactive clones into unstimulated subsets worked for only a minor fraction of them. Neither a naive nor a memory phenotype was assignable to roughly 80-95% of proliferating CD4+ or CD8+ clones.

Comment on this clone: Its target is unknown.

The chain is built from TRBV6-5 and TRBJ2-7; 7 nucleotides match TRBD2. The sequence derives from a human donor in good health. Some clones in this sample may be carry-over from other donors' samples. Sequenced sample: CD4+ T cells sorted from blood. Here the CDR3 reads CASRPGLTYEQYF. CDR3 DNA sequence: TGTGCCAGCAGGCCGGGACTAACCTACGAGCAGTACTTC.